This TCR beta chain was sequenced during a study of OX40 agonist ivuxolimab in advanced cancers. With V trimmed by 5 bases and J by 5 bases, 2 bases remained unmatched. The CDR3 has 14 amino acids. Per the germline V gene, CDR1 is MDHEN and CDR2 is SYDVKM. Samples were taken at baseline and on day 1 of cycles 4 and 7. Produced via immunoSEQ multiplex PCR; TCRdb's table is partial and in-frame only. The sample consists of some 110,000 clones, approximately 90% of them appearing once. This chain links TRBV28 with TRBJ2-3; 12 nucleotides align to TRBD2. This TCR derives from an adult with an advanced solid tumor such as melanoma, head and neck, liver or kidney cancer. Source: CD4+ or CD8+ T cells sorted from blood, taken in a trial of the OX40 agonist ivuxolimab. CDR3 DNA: TGTGCCAGCAGTGGGGGACTAGCGGGAGATACGCAGTATTTT. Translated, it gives CASSGGLAGDTQYF. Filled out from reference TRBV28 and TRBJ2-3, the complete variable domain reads DVKVTQSSRYLVKRTGEKVFLECVQDMDHENMFWYRQDPGLGLRLIYFSYDVKMKEKGDIPEGYSVSREKKERFSLILESASTNQTSMYLCASSGGLAGDTQYFGPGTRLTVL.